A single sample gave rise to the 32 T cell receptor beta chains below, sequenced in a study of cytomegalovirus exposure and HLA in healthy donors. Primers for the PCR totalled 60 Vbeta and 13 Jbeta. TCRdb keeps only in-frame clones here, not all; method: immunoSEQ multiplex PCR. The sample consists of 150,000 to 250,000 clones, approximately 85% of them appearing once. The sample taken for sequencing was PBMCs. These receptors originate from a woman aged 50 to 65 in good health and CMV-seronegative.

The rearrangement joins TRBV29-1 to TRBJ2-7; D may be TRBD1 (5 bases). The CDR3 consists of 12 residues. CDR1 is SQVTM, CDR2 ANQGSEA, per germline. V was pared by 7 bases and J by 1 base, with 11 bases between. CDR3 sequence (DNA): TGCAGCGCCTCCAGGGAATCCTACGAGCAGTACTTC. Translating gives CSASRESYEQYF.

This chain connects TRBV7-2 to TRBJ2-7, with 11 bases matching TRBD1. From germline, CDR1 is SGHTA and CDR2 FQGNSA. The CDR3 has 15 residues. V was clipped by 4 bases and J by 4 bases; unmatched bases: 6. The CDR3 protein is CASSSGQGAYYEQYF. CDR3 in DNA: TGTGCCAGCAGCTCTGGACAGGGGGCCTATTACGAGCAGTACTTC. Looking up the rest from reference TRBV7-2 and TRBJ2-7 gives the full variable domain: GAGVSQSPSNKVTEKGKDVELRCDPISGHTALYWYRQSLGQGLEFLIYFQGNSAPDKSGLPSDRFSAERTGGSVSTLTIQRTQQEDSAVYLCASSSGQGAYYEQYFGPGTRLTVT.

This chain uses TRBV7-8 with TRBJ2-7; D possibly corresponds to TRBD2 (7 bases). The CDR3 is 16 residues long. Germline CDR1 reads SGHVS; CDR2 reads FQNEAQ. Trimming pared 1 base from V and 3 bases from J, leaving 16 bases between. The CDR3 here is CASSLGQARGNYEQYF. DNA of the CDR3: TGTGCCAGCAGCTTAGGACAGGCGCGGGGGAACTACGAGCAGTACTTC.

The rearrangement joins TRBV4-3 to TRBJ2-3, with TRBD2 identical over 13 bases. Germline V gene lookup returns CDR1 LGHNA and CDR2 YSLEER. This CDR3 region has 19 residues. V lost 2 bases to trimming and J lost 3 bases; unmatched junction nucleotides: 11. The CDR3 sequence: CASSQPTSGRAEGTDTQYF. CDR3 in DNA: TGCGCCAGCAGCCAACCCACTAGCGGGAGGGCCGAAGGTACAGATACGCAGTATTTT.

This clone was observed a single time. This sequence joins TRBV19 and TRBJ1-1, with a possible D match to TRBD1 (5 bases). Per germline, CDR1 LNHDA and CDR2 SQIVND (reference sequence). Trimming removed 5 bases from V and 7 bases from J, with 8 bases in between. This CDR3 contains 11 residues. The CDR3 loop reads CASSGAIEAFF. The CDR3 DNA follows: TGTGCCAGTAGTGGGGCAATTGAAGCTTTCTTT.

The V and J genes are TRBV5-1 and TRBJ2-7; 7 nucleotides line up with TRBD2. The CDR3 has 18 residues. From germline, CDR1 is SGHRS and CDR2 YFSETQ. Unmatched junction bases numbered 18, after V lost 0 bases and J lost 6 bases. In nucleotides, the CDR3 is TGCGCCAGCAGCTTGGGACTCACTAGCGCCGATCCGGGCCGCGAGCAGTACTTC. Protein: CASSLGLTSADPGREQYF.

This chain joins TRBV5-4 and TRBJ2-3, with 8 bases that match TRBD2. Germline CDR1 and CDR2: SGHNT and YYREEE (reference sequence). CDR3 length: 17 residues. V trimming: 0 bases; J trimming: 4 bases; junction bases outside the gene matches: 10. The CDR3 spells CASSLAGTSPAPDTQYF. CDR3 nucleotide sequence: TGTGCCAGCAGCTTGGCCGGGACTAGTCCGGCCCCAGATACGCAGTATTTT.

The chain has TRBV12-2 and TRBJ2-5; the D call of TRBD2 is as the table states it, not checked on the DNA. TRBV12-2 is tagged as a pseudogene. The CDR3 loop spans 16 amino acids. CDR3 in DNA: TGTGCAAGTCGTTTCCCCCCCCAAGCGGTGCAAGAGACCCAGTACTTC. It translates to CASRFPPQAVQETQYF.

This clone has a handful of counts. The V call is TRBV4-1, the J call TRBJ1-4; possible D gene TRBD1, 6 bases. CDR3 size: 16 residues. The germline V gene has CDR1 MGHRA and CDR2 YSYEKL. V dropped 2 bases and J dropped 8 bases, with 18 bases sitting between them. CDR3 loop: CASSQQGTGGREKLFF. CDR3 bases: TGCGCCAGCAGCCAACAGGGGACGGGCGGGAGGGAAAAACTGTTTTTT.

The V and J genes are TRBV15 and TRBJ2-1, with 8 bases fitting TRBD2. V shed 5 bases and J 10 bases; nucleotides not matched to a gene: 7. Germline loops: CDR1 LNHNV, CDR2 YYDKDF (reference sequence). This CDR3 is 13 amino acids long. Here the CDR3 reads CATSRGGPEEQFF. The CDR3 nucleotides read TGTGCCACCAGCCGGGGGGGACCTGAAGAGCAGTTCTTC.

In DNA, the CDR3 is TGCGCCAGCAGCTTGGGGGGCGGGAGGGCCCCCATTGAGCAGTTCTTC. This gives the protein CASSLGGGRAPIEQFF. The chain uses TRBV5-1 and TRBJ2-1; 9 bases match TRBD2. V was clipped by 0 bases and J by 9 bases; unmatched bases: 10. Germline CDR1 SGHRS, CDR2 YFSETQ. The CDR3 is 16 amino acids.

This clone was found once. CDR3 nucleotide sequence: TGTGCCAGCAGTTCCCCGGGCCTAGCGGGAGCGGATACGCAGTATTTT. It specifies CASSSPGLAGADTQYF. The V gene is TRBV6-6, the J gene TRBJ2-3, with 10 bases fitting TRBD2. CDR3 length equals 16 residues. Germline CDR1 reads MNHNY; CDR2 reads SVGAGI (reference sequence). V trimming: 4 bases; J trimming: 6 bases; junction bases outside the gene matches: 10.

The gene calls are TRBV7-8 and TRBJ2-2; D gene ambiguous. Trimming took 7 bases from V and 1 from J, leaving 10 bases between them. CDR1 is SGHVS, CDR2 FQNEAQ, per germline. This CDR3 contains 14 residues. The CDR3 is CASIRRVNTGELFF. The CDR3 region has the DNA TGTGCCAGCATCCGACGGGTGAACACCGGGGAGCTGTTTTTT.

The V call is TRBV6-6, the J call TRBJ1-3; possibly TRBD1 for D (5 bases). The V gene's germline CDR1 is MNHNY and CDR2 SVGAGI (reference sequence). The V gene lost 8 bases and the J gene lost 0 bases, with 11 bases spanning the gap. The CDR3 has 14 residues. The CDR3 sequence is CASGGMSSGNTIYF. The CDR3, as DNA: TGTGCCAGCGGGGGGATGAGCTCTGGAAACACCATATATTTT.

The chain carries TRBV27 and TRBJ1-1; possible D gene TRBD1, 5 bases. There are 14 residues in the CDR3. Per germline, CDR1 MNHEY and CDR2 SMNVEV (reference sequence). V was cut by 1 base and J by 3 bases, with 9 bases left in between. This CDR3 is CASSLLGRDTEAFF. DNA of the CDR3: TGTGCCAGCAGTTTATTGGGCAGGGACACTGAAGCTTTCTTT.

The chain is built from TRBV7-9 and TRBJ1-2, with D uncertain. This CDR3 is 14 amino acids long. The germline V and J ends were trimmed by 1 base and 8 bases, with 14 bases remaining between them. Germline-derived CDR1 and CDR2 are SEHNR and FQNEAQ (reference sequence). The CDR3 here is CASSLGGSLRGYTF. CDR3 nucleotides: TGTGCCAGCAGCTTAGGAGGAAGTCTACGGGGCTACACCTTC. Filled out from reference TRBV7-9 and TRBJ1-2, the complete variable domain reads DTGVSQNPRHKITKRGQNVTFRCDPISEHNRLYWYRQTLGQGPEFLTYFQNEAQLEKSRLLSDRFSAERPKGSFSTLEIQRTEQGDSAMYLCASSLGGSLRGYTFGSGTRLTVV.

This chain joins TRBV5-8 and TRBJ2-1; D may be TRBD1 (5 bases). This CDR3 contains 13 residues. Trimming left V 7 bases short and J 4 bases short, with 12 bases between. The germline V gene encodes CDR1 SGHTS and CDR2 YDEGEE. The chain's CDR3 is CASFREAYNEQFF. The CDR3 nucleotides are TGTGCCAGCTTCAGGGAAGCTTACAATGAGCAGTTCTTC.

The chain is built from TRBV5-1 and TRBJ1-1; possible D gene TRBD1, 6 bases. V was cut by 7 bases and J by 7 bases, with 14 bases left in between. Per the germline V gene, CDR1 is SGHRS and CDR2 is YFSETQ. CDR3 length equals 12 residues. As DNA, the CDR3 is TGCGCCAGCCGGGTCCGGGACAATGAAGCTTTCTTT. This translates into CASRVRDNEAFF.

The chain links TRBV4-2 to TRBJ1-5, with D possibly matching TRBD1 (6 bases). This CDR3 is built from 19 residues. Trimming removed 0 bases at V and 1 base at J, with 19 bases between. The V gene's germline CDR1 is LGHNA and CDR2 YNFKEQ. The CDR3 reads CASSQDRGNPRPSNQPQHF. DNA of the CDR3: TGTGCCAGCAGCCAAGATAGGGGGAATCCCCGACCCAGCAATCAGCCCCAGCATTTT.

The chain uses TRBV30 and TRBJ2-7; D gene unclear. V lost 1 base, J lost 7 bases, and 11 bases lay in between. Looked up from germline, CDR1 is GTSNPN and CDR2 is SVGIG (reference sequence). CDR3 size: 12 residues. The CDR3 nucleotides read TGTGCCTGGAGTGCTGGGCTTGGGGAGCAGTACTTC. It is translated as CAWSAGLGEQYF. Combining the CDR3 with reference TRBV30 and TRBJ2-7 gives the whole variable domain SQTIHQWPATLVQPVGSPLSLECTVEGTSNPNLYWYRQAAGRGLQLLFYSVGIGQISSEVPQNLSASRPQDRQFILSSKKLLLSDSGFYLCAWSAGLGEQYFGPGTRLTVT.

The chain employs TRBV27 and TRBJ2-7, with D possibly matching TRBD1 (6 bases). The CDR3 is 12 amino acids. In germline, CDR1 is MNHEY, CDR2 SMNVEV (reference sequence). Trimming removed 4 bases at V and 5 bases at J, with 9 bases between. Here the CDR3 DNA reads TGTGCCAGCAGTTCGGACAGCCACGAGCAGTACTTC. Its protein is CASSSDSHEQYF.

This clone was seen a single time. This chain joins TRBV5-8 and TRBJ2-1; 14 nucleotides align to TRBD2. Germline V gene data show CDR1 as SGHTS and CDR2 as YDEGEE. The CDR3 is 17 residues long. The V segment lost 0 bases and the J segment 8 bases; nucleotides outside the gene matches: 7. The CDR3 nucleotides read TGTGCCAGCAGCTTGGTTTTGACTAGCGGGAGGGCGTATGAGCAGTTCTTC. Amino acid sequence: CASSLVLTSGRAYEQFF.

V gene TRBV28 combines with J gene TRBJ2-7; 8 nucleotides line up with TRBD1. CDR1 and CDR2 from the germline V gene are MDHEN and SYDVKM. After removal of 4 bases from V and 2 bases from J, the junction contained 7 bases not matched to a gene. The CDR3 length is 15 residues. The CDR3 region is CASSWTGTGTYEQYF. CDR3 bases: TGTGCCAGCAGTTGGACCGGGACAGGTACCTACGAGCAGTACTTC.

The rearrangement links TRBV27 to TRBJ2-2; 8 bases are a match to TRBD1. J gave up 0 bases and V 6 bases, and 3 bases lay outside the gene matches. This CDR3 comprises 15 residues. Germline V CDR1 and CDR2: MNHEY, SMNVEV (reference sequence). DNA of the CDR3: TGTGCCAGCAGGGACAGGGCAGCGAACACCGGGGAGCTGTTTTTT. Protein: CASRDRAANTGELFF.

The CDR3 DNA follows: TGCAGCGCAATGACAGGCCTCCACTCTGGGGCCAACGTCCTGACTTTC. Translated: CSAMTGLHSGANVLTF. The genes are TRBV29-1 and TRBJ2-6, with D perhaps TRBD1 (6 bases). This CDR3 has 16 amino acids. Germline V gene data show CDR1 as SQVTM and CDR2 as ANQGSEA. V was trimmed by 7 bases and J by 0 bases, leaving 16 bases between them. The full variable domain, its missing parts supplied by reference TRBV29-1 and TRBJ2-6, is SAVISQKPSRDICQRGTSLTIQCQVDSQVTMMFWYRQQPGQSLTLIATANQGSEATYESGFVIDKFPISRPNLTFSTLTVSNMSPEDSSIYLCSAMTGLHSGANVLTFGAGSRLTVL.

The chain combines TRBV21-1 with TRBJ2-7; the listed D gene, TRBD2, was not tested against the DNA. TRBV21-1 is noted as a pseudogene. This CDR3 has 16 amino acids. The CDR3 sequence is CASSSRGERDPSEQYF. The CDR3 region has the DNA TGTGCCAGCAGCTCCAGAGGGGAGCGGGACCCCTCCGAGCAGTACTTC.

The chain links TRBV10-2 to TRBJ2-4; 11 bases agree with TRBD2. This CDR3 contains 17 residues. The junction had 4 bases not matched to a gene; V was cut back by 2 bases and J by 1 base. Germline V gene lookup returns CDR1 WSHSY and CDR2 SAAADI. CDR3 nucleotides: TGCGCCAGCAGTGAGGGACTAGCGGGCGCGGCCAAAAACATTCAGTACTTC. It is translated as CASSEGLAGAAKNIQYF.

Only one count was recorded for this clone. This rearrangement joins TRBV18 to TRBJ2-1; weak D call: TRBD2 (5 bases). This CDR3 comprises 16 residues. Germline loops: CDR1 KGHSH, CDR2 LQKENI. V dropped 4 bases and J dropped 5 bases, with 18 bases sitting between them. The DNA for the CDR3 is TGTGCCAGCTCACGCAGACTCGAGGGAGTTAACAATGAGCAGTTCTTC. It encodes CASSRRLEGVNNEQFF.

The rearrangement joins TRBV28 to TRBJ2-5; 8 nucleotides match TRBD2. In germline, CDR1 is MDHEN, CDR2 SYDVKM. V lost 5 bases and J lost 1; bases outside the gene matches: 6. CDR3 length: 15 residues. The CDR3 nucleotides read TGTGCCAGCAGTCCTCCGGGGGGGGTCCAAGAGACCCAGTACTTC. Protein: CASSPPGGVQETQYF.

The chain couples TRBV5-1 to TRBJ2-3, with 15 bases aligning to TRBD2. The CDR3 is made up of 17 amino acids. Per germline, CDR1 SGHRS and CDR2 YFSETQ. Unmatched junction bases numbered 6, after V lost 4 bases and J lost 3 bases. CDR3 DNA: TGCGCCAGCAGCGGGACTAGCGGGAGGAGGAGAACAGATACGCAGTATTTT. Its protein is CASSGTSGRRRTDTQYF. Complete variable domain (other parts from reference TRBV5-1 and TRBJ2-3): KAGVTQTPRYLIKTRGQQVTLSCSPISGHRSVSWYQQTPGQGLQFLFEYFSETQRNKGNFPGRFSGRQFSNSRSEMNVSTLELGDSALYLCASSGTSGRRRTDTQYFGPGTRLTVL.

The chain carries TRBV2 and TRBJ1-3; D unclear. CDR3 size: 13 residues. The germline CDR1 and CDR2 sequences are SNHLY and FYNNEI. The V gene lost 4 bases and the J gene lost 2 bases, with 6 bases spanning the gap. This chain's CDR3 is CASSGGTGNTIYF. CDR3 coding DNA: TGTGCCAGCAGTGGAGGGACTGGAAACACCATATATTTT.

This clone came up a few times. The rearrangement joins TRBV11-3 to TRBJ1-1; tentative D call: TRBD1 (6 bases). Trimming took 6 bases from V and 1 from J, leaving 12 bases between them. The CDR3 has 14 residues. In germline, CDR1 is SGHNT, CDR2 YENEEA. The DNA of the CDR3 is TGTGCCAGCAGTTCCCTGGACAGGAACACTGAAGCTTTCTTT. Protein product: CASSSLDRNTEAFF.